This TCR beta chain derives from a study of blood T cells in healthy people across ages. Then a second PCR, running about 6 to 12 cycles, was carried out with a sample-barcoded 5' primer and a J-beta primer mix. TCRdb reprocessed the 5' RACE reads via MiXCR and lists one record per CDR3 protein. The sample shows around 710,000 distinct CDR3 sequences, 35% to 45% of them seen only once. CDR1 MNHEY and CDR2 SMNVEV come from the germline V gene (reference sequence). The CDR3 sequence is 17 residues long. J lost 4 bases, V lost 0 bases, and 9 bases had no gene match. The sample taken for sequencing was blood. The chain links TRBV27 to TRBJ1-2, with 9 bases lining up with TRBD1. The source is a woman aged 55-69 years in good health. The DNA for the CDR3 is TGTGCCAGCAGTTTATCGGAAGGGGACAGGGTGACCTATGGCTACACCTTC. Translating it yields CASSLSEGDRVTYGYTF.